Sequencing of this TCR beta chain was carried out in a study of blood T cell repertoires in COVID-19. As for the study in general: Sample material is recorded as cDNA or gDNA derived from T cells, B-cell-depleted T cells, or PBMCs.

The germline gives CDR1 SEHNR, CDR2 FQNEAQ (reference sequence). Trimming at V came to 5 bases and at J to 2 bases, leaving 4 bases not matched to a gene. CDR3 length: 14 amino acids. The repertoire was sequenced with immunoSEQ multiplex PCR; TCRdb's copy has only in-frame clones and lacks some. The sample shows around 250,000 clones, 84% of them seen only once. Individuals aged about 18 to 89 years were recruited from about two dozen US areas. What the recovered Cohort 3 donors had was two negative PCRs, clearance, or symptom resolution. Material: PBMCs or T cells enriched from blood (not recorded which). This chain connects TRBV7-9 to TRBJ1-2, with 8 bases fitting TRBD1. This sequence was found in a man over 45 who had recovered from COVID-19. CDR3 in DNA: TGTGCCAGCAGCCGGACAGGGTCGAACTATGGCTACACCTTC. Translating gives CASSRTGSNYGYTF. The full variable domain, its missing parts supplied by reference TRBV7-9 and TRBJ1-2, is DTGVSQNPRHKITKRGQNVTFRCDPISEHNRLYWYRQTLGQGPEFLTYFQNEAQLEKSRLLSDRFSAERPKGSFSTLEIQRTEQGDSAMYLCASSRTGSNYGYTFGSGTRLTVV.